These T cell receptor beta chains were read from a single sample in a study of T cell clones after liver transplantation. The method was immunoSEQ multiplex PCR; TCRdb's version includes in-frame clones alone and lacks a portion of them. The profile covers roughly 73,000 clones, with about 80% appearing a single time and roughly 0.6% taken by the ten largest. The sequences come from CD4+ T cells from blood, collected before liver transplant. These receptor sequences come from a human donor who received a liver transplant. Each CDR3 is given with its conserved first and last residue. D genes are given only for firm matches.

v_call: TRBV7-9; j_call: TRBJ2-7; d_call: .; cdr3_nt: TGTGCCAGCAGCTTAGCGGGAGGACCCTCGTACGAGCAGTACTTC; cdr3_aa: CASSLAGGPSYEQYF
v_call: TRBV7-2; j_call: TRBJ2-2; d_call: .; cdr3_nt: TGTGCCAGCAGCTTAGGACAGTTCGCGAACACCGGGGAGCTGTTTTTT; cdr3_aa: CASSLGQFANTGELFF
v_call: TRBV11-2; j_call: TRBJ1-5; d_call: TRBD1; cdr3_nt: TGTGCCAGCAGCCTGGGACAGACACTTAATCAGCCCCAGCATTTT; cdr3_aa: CASSLGQTLNQPQHF
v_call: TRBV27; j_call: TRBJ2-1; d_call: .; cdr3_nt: TGTGCCAGCAGTATCGACACAGGGAATGAGCAGTTCTTC; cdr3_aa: CASSIDTGNEQFF
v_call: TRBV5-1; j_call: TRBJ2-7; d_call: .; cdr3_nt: TGCGCCAGCAGCACAGGAAGTTTCTACGAGCAGTACTTC; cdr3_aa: CASSTGSFYEQYF
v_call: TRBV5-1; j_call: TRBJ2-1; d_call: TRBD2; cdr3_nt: TGCGCCAGCAGCTCCCTAGCGGGAGCCACTAATGAGCAGTTCTTC; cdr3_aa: CASSSLAGATNEQFF
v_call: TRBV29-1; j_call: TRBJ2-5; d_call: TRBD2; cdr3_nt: TGCAGCGTTGAAGATCCGTTTAAACTAGCGTACCAAGAGACCCAGTACTTC; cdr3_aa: CSVEDPFKLAYQETQYF
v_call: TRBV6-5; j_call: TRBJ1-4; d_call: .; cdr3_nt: TGTGCCAGCAGATTACACGAAAAACTGTTTTTT; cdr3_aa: CASRLHEKLFF
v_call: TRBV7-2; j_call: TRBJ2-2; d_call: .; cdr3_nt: TGTGCCAGCGCCAGGGGGGGTGGCACCGGGGAGCTGTTTTTT; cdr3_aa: CASARGGGTGELFF
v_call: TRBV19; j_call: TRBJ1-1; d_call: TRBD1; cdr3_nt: TGTGCCAGTAGTGCACAGGGGGCCTCGAACACTGAAGCTTTCTTT; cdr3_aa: CASSAQGASNTEAFF
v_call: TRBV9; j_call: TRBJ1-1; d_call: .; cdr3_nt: TGTGCCAGCAGCTACGGAGAGTTGAACACTGAAGCTTTCTTT; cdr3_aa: CASSYGELNTEAFF
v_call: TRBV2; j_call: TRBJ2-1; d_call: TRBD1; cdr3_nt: TGTGCCAGCAGGGGGACAGGGGGCCCTTACAATGAGCAGTTCTTC; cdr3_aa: CASRGTGGPYNEQFF
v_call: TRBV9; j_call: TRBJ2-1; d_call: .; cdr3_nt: TGTGCCAGCAGCGTAGCTACTAGGACCGAAGGATCCTACAATGAGCAGTTCTTC; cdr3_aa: CASSVATRTEGSYNEQFF
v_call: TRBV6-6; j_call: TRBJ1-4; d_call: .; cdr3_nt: TGTGCCAGCAGTTCGGTGGCAGATGAAAAACTGTTTTTT; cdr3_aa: CASSSVADEKLFF
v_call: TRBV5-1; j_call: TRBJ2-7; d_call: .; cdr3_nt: TGCGCCAGCAGCTTGGATAACTCCTACGAGCAGTACTTC; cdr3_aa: CASSLDNSYEQYF
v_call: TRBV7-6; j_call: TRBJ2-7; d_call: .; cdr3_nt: TGTGCCAGCAGCTTAGGGGCAGGGGCCCCCTACGAGCAGTACTTC; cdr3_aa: CASSLGAGAPYEQYF
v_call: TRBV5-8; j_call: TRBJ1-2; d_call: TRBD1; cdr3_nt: TGTGCCAGCAGCCCCGGACAGGGTTGGAATGGCTACACCTTC; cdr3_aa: CASSPGQGWNGYTF
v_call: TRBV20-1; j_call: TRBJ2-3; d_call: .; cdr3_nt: TGCAGTGCTACTGTAGAGGCTACGCAGTATTTT; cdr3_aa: CSATVEATQYF
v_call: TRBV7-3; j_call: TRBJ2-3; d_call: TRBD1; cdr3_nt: TGTGCCAGCAGCTCGACAGGGGCTGTAGATACGCAGTATTTT; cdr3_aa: CASSSTGAVDTQYF
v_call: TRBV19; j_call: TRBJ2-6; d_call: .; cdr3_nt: TGTGCCAGTAGTATTACTGGGGCTGGGGCCAACGTCCTGACTTTC; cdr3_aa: CASSITGAGANVLTF
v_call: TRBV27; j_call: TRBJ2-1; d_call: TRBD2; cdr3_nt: TGTGCCAGCAGTTCATCCTCGAGGACTAGCGGGAGCAATGAGCAGTTCTTC; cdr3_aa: CASSSSSRTSGSNEQFF
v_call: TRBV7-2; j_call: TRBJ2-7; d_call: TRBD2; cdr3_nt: TGTGCCAGCAGCTTGTCGACTAGCGGCCCCTACGAGCAGTACTTC; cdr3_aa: CASSLSTSGPYEQYF
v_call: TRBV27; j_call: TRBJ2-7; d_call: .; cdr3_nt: TGTGCCAGCAGAACCTATTACCCCTCCTACGAGCAGTACTTC; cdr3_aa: CASRTYYPSYEQYF
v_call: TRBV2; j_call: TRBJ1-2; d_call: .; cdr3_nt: TGTGCCAGCAGTGAAGATCTAGGGGGTGGCTACACCTTC; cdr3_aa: CASSEDLGGGYTF